This T cell receptor beta chain was obtained from a study of early T cells in non-severe SARS-CoV-2 infection. Attached unique molecular identifiers marked individual cDNA molecules. MiXCR, applied by TCRdb to the 5' RACE reads, yields one record per CDR3 protein. The sample shows around 80,000 distinct CDR3 sequences, 13% of them seen only once. CDR3 length: 12 residues. Germline-derived CDR1 and CDR2 are ENHRY and SYGVKD. Germline trimming cut 10 bases from V and 7 bases from J; bases unmatched to any gene: 7. The sequenced sample was whole blood. The rearrangement links TRBV10-3 to TRBJ1-2, with 9 positions matching TRBD1. The sequence derives from an adult who was a healthcare worker with PCR-confirmed SARS-CoV-2 infection or an uninfected control (not recorded which). CDR3 coding DNA: TGTGCCACCTCGGGACAGGGAATTGGCTACACCTTC. Its translation is CATSGQGIGYTF.